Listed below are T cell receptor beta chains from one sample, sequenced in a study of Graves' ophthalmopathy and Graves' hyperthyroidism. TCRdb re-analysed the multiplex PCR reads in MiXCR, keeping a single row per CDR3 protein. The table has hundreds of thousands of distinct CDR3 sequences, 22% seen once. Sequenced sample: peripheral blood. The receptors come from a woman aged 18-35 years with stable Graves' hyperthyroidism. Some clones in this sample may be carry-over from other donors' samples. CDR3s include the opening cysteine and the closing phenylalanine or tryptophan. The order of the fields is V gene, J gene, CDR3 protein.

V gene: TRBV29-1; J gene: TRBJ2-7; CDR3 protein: CSVEAGASGPSYEQYF
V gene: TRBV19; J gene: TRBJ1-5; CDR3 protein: CASSRGAASYQPQHF
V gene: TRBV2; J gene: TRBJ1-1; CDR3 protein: CASSEREVWGRVRAFF
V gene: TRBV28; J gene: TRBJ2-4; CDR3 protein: CASSGRGLAKNIQYF
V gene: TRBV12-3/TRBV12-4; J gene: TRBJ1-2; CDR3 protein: CASMGGVYGYTF
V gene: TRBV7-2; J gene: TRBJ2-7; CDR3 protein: CASSLATSGAYEQYF
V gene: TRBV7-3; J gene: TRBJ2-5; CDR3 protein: CASSQSDREETQYF
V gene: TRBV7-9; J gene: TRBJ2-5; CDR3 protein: CASSKTGGRQETQYF
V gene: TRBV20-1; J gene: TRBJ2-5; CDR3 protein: CSARDIGGTKETQYF
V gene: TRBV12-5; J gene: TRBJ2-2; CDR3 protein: CASGLGPTGANTGELFF
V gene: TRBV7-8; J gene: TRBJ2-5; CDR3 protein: CASSFQGGLETQYF
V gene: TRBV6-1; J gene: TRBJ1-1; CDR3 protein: CASSDLSQGWGTEAFF
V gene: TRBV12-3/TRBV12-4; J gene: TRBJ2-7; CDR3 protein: CASSLGVGQGYEQYF
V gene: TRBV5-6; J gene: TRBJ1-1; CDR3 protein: CASSWTDMNTEAFF
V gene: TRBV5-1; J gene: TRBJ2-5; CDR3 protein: CASTPRTGGSETQYF
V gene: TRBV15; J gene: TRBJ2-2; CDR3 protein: CATSRDTTGLVRTGELFF
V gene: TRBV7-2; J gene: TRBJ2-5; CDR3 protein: CASSFRMGETQYF
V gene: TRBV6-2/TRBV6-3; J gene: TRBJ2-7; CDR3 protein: CASSYRADGIGDPSYEQYF
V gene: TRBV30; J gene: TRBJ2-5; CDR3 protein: CAWSVGGLQETQYF
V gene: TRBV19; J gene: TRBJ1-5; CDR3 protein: CASTDREYSNQPQHF
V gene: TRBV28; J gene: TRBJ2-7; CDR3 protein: CASSLRRSGNEQYF
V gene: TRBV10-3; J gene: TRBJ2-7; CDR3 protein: CAISEALDSYEQYF
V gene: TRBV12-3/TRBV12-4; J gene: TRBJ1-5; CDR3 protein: CVSSPGPYQPQHF
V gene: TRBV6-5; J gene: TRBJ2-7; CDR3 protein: CASIISGQEQYF
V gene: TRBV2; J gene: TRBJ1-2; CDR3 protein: CASSAQGAVYGYTF
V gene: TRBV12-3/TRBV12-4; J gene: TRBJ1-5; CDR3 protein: CASSYSSTGHQPQHF
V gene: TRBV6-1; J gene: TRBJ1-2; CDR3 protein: CASRRDRVGANYGYTF